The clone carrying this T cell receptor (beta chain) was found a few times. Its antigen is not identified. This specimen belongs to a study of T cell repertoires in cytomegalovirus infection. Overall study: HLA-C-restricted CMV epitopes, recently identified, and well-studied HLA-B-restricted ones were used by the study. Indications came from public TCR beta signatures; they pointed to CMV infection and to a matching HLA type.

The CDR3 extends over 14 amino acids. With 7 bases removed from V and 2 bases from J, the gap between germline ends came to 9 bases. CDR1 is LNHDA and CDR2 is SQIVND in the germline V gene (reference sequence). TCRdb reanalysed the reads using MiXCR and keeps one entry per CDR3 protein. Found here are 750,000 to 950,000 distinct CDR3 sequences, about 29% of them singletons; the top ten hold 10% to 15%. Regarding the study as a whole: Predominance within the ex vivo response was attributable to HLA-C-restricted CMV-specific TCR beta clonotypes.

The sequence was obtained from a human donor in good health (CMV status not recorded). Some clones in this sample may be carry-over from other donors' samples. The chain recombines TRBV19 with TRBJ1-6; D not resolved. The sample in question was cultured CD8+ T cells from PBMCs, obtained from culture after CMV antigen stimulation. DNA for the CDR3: TGTGCCAGTACAGCCAGAGCCTATAATTCACCCCTCCACTTT. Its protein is CASTARAYNSPLHF.